This TCR beta chain appears in the sequencing data of a study of T cells after posttransplantation cyclophosphamide. Study conclusions and caveats: Donor-recipient repertoire similarity was low at 1-2 months, rising over year one. Blood and skin or GI T cell repertoires showed limited TRB overlap. TRB clonality was highly associated with recipient CMV seropositivity and reactivation.

Looked up from germline, CDR1 is MDHEN and CDR2 is SYDVKM. Trimming stripped 2 bases from V and 2 bases from J, with 7 bases between. The CDR3 covers 14 residues. A marrow graft followed busulfan-fludarabine conditioning, with cyclophosphamide on days +3 and +4. Clones were read by immunoSEQ multiplex PCR, and TCRdb kept only the in-frame ones, dropping some. The sample contains roughly 9,800 clones, roughly 80% of which appear only once. On this clone itself: Its antigen remains unidentified.

The input for sequencing was PBMCs, taken around 2,000 days after a stem cell transplant with posttransplant cyclophosphamide. V usage is TRBV28 and J usage is TRBJ1-3; the D is unclear. The source is a female patient in her 40s who received an allogeneic stem cell transplant from a related donor, was CMV-positive, and had no GVHD. Some T cells here may be from the graft donor. CDR3 bases: TGTGCCAGCAGTTTAGTGCAGGCTGGAAACACCATATATTTT. Translation: CASSLVQAGNTIYF.